This is a list of T cell receptor beta chains from one sample in a study of shared clonotypes between healthy human individuals. Profiling relied on immunoSEQ multiplex PCR, and the TCRdb table lists in-frame clones only, not all of them. The top ten clones hold approximately 1.7% of a sample with about 2,100,000 clones, 85% to 95% of them seen once. The sample consisted of naive CD8+ T cells from PBMCs. The receptors here all came from a man younger than 35 in good health. Some clones in this sample may be carry-over from other donors' samples. CDR3s include the opening cysteine and the closing phenylalanine or tryptophan. The D gene is left open where the match is weak. Only some rows state a clone size, as once, few, many or a class for expanded clones.

abundance	v_gene	j_gene	d_gene	CDR3nt	CDR3aa
.	TRBV19	TRBJ2-5	.	TGTGCCAGTAGTGCTGGTATTAGCGCCCCATTCGAGACCCAGTACTTC	CASSAGISAPFETQYF
few	TRBV6-5	TRBJ1-1	.	TGTGCCAGCAGTTACTCGGGGGGTACAGAAGCTTTCTTT	CASSYSGGTEAFF
.	TRBV4-3	TRBJ2-1	.	TGCGCCAGCAGCCAAGACTCCAGAGGGGCCTACAATGAGCAGTTCTTC	CASSQDSRGAYNEQFF
once	TRBV29-1	TRBJ1-3	.	TGCAGCGTTGGAGAGCACAGTTTCAACTCTGGAAACACCATATATTTT	CSVGEHSFNSGNTIYF
few	TRBV6-4	TRBJ2-1	.	TGTGCCAGCAGTGACCAGGCTTCCAAGTACAATGAGCAGTTCTTC	CASSDQASKYNEQFF
few	TRBV27	TRBJ1-1	.	TGTGCCAGCAGTGAGAGGACTGAAGCTTTCTTT	CASSERTEAFF
.	TRBV6-5	TRBJ2-1	.	TGTGCCAGCAGTTCCATGGGGGAGCAGTTCTTC	CASSSMGEQFF
.	TRBV7-8	TRBJ2-5	.	TGTGCCAGCAGCCGTAGTTGGGTCGAAGAGACCCAGTACTTC	CASSRSWVEETQYF
.	TRBV11-2	TRBJ2-1	TRBD2	TGTGCCAGCAGCTTAGGCCTTTCTAGCGGCTCCTACAATGAGCAGTTCTTC	CASSLGLSSGSYNEQFF
.	TRBV4-3	TRBJ2-7	TRBD2	TGCGCCAGCAGCCAAGAATGGGAGCGGGAGGCCCCTTTAGGCGAGCAGTACTTC	CASSQEWEREAPLGEQYF
.	TRBV7-8	TRBJ2-7	TRBD1	TGTGCCAGCAGCTTATACCGCGTTCGGACAGGGAACTACGAGCAGTACTTC	CASSLYRVRTGNYEQYF
.	TRBV25-1	TRBJ2-7	TRBD1	TGTGCCAGCAGTGAACGGGGACAGTACCACGAGCAGTACTTC	CASSERGQYHEQYF
.	TRBV7-9	TRBJ2-3	.	TGTGCCAGCAGCTTCGGCGGGGATACGCAGTATTTT	CASSFGGDTQYF
.	TRBV5-1	TRBJ2-7	TRBD1	TGCGCCAGCAGCTTATGGACAGGGGGGTCCTACGAGCAGTACTTC	CASSLWTGGSYEQYF
.	TRBV25-1	TRBJ2-1	TRBD1	TGTGCCAGCAGTGAGGGGACAGGGGAGTTCTTC	CASSEGTGEFF
.	TRBV29-1	TRBJ1-2	TRBD1	TGCAGCGTTGAAGATCTACGGGACAGGGTTAACTATGGCTACACCTTC	CSVEDLRDRVNYGYTF
.	TRBV5-6	TRBJ2-7	.	TGTGCCAGCAGCCTATGGGACGGCGAGCAGTACTTC	CASSLWDGEQYF
.	TRBV2	TRBJ2-3	.	TGTGCCAGCAGTGATTTAGGCAGTCACACAGATACGCAGTATTTT	CASSDLGSHTDTQYF
.	TRBV27	TRBJ1-5	TRBD1	TGTGCCAGCAGTTGGACAGGACTAGGTCAGCCCCAGCATTTT	CASSWTGLGQPQHF
.	TRBV7-9	TRBJ2-3	TRBD2	TGTGCCAGCAGCTTGGTCGGGACTAGCGGGAGGGTGTGGGCAGATACGCAGTATTTT	CASSLVGTSGRVWADTQYF
.	TRBV19	TRBJ2-1	.	TGTGCCAGTGGCCTTAGCTCCTACAATGAGCAGTTCTTC	CASGLSSYNEQFF
.	TRBV28	TRBJ2-3	TRBD2	TGTGCCAGCACTAGCGGGAGGAAGACAGATACGCAGTATTTT	CASTSGRKTDTQYF
.	TRBV12-5	TRBJ2-5	.	TGTGCTAGTGGTTCGGGACAACCCATGGTGGAGACCCAGTACTTC	CASGSGQPMVETQYF
.	TRBV5-4	TRBJ2-7	.	TGTGCCAGCAGCTTGAATCCTTCCTACGAGCAGTACTTC	CASSLNPSYEQYF
.	TRBV18	TRBJ2-3	.	TGTGCCAGCTCACTAGGACGCATGCTCACAGATACGCAGTATTTT	CASSLGRMLTDTQYF
.	TRBV7-6	TRBJ1-3	.	TGTGCCAGCAGCTTATATGGGACTGGGGGGCGACTCTCTGGAAACACCATATATTTT	CASSLYGTGGRLSGNTIYF
.	TRBV13	TRBJ1-2	.	TGTGCCAGCAGCCCGCCATTAGACAGATGGGGTGGCTACACCTTC	CASSPPLDRWGGYTF
.	TRBV5-4	TRBJ1-2	.	TGTGCCAGCAGCACCCAGGAAAATAACTATGGCTACACCTTC	CASSTQENNYGYTF
.	TRBV28	TRBJ2-7	.	TGTGCCAGCAGGCACAGGGTCCACGAGCAGTACTTC	CASRHRVHEQYF
.	TRBV27	TRBJ2-2	TRBD2	TGTGCCAGCAAGGGACTAATCACCGGGGAGCTGTTTTTT	CASKGLITGELFF
.	TRBV27	TRBJ2-6	.	TGTGCCAGCAGTCTAGGTCTCGCCCCTGGGGCCAACGTCCTGACTTTC	CASSLGLAPGANVLTF
.	TRBV27	TRBJ2-5	TRBD1	TGTGCCAGCAGTTTATCATTCACTTCGGGACAGAAAGAGACCCAGTACTTC	CASSLSFTSGQKETQYF
.	TRBV5-6	TRBJ1-2	.	TGTGCCAGCAGTTGGACAGCTCCCACTACTTATGGCTACACCTTC	CASSWTAPTTYGYTF
few	TRBV27	TRBJ2-7	.	TGTGCCAGCAGTTTAGGGTGGAACTACGAGCAGTACTTC	CASSLGWNYEQYF
.	TRBV9	TRBJ2-2	.	TGTGCCAGCAGCGCCCTCGGGGTTTACACCGGGGAGCTGTTTTTT	CASSALGVYTGELFF
.	TRBV15	TRBJ2-2	TRBD2	TGTGCCACCAGCACCCTTTTGGAAGCGGGAGCCGGGGAGCTGTTTTTT	CATSTLLEAGAGELFF
.	TRBV5-1	TRBJ1-1	.	TGCGCCAGCAGCCGATTGGTGGGTGCCGACACTGAAGCTTTCTTT	CASSRLVGADTEAFF
.	TRBV9	TRBJ2-7	.	TGTGCCAGCAGCGTAGGTTTCTCCTACGAGCAGTACTTC	CASSVGFSYEQYF
.	TRBV9	TRBJ2-2	.	TGTGCCAGCAGCTTAACCGGGGAGCTGTTTTTT	CASSLTGELFF
.	TRBV4-1	TRBJ2-7	.	TGCGCCAGCAGCCCTAAAACGGGGGTTCGGAGCCCCTACGAGCAGTACTTC	CASSPKTGVRSPYEQYF
.	TRBV7-9	TRBJ2-2	.	TGTGCCAGCAGCTTAATACTCAACGGGGAGCTGTTTTTT	CASSLILNGELFF
.	TRBV6-1	TRBJ2-7	.	TGTGCCAGCAGTGAAGCGGGGGCAGCCTACGAGCAGTACTTC	CASSEAGAAYEQYF
.	TRBV12-1	TRBJ1-2	.	TGTGCCAGCAGCCCCCTAGGGGGTACGGATGGCTACACCTTC	CASSPLGGTDGYTF